This entry concerns a single T cell receptor (beta chain). These data come from a study of blood T cell repertoires in COVID-19. Between the trimmed V and J ends, which lost 5 bases and 7 bases, there was a span of 8 bases. Germline CDR1 is SGHNT and CDR2 is YENEEA. The CDR3 loop spans 12 amino acids. Profiled with immunoSEQ multiplex PCR; TCRdb holds only in-frame clones, not every one. The sample records some 270,000 clones, 86% being singletons. J is TRBJ2-2 and V is TRBV11-3, with D hard to call. The clonotype was recovered from a man in his forties with active or convalescent COVID-19. The specimen sequenced was peripheral blood. CDR3 region: CASSLFGGELFF. The CDR3, as DNA: TGTGCCAGCAGCCTATTCGGCGGGGAGCTGTTTTTT.